The TCR beta chain under discussion was sequenced for a study of OX40 agonist ivuxolimab in advanced cancers. Study-level background: Patient treatment consisted of intravenous ivuxolimab administration every 2 weeks at 0.01 to 10 mg/kg.

This clone occurred once. CDR1 is LNHNV, CDR2 YYDKDF, per germline (reference sequence). Trimming removed 3 bases at V and 4 bases at J, with 4 bases between. This CDR3 has 12 residues. Here immunoSEQ multiplex PCR was the method, and the copy in TCRdb shows in-frame clones only, minus some. The sample lists 74,000 or so clones; roughly 91% were seen once. The specimen was CD4+ or CD8+ T cells sorted from blood, collected in a trial of the OX40 agonist ivuxolimab. The clonotype was recovered from an adult with an advanced solid tumor such as melanoma, head and neck, liver or kidney cancer. The chain recombines TRBV15 with TRBJ1-5; D unclear. CDR3: CATSRENQPQHF. DNA for the CDR3: TGTGCCACCAGCAGGGAGAATCAGCCCCAGCATTTT. Together with reference TRBV15 and TRBJ1-5, the CDR3 gives the full variable domain: DAMVIQNPRYQVTQFGKPVTLSCSQTLNHNVMYWYQQKSSQAPKLLFHYYDKDFNNEADTPDNFQSRRPNTSFCFLDIRSPGLGDTAMYLCATSRENQPQHFGDGTRLSIL.